Listed below are T cell receptor beta chains from one sample, sequenced in a study of T cells after yellow fever vaccination. TCRdb ran MiXCR on the 5' RACE reads and lists one entry per CDR3 protein. Among more than 120,000 distinct CDR3 sequences, roughly 8% were seen once, and the ten largest hold 0.73%. Specimen: CD4+ T cells sorted from PBMCs, collected 5 days after the yellow fever booster vaccination. The source is a young man who received the YFV17D yellow fever vaccine. Both conserved end residues are part of each CDR3. A D gene is named only where the DNA matches it firmly. Part of the rows lack a size; the others show once, few, many or a class for expanded clones.

V gene: TRBV7-7
clone size: many
J gene: TRBJ2-2
D gene: TRBD2
CDR3 DNA: TGTGCTAGCAGCTTAGTGGCGGGAGAATCTACCGGGGAGCTGTTTTTT
CDR3 protein: CASSLVAGESTGELFF

V gene: TRBV20-1
clone size: many
J gene: TRBJ2-5
D gene: .
CDR3 DNA: TGCAGCGGCGTCCAGGGAGAGACCCAGTACTTC
CDR3 protein: CSGVQGETQYF

V gene: TRBV7-2
clone size: many
J gene: TRBJ1-2
D gene: .
CDR3 DNA: TGTGCCAGCAGCTCCTGGACACGTAACTATGGCTACACCTTC
CDR3 protein: CASSSWTRNYGYTF

V gene: TRBV5-1
clone size: many
J gene: TRBJ2-1
D gene: TRBD2
CDR3 DNA: TGCGCCAGCAGCTTGGCCGTGGGAGGGATACCAAATGAGCAGTTCTTC
CDR3 protein: CASSLAVGGIPNEQFF

V gene: TRBV2
clone size: many
J gene: TRBJ2-1
D gene: TRBD1
CDR3 DNA: TGTGCCAGCAGTGTGGACAGGCACAATGAGCAGTTCTTC
CDR3 protein: CASSVDRHNEQFF

V gene: TRBV19
clone size: few
J gene: TRBJ1-1
D gene: .
CDR3 DNA: TGTGCCAGTAGTACGGGCGGACAGCATATGGCTGAAGCTTTCTTT
CDR3 protein: CASSTGGQHMAEAFF

V gene: TRBV10-3
clone size: many
J gene: TRBJ2-5
D gene: TRBD2
CDR3 DNA: TGTGCCATCAAGGGCGGAGCGGGGTACCAAGAGACCCAGTACTTC
CDR3 protein: CAIKGGAGYQETQYF

V gene: TRBV9
clone size: many
J gene: TRBJ2-2
D gene: TRBD2
CDR3 DNA: TGTGCCAGCAGCGCGTGGGGCGGGAGGGCCGCCGGGGAGCTGTTTTTT
CDR3 protein: CASSAWGGRAAGELFF

V gene: TRBV5-1
clone size: many
J gene: TRBJ1-6
D gene: .
CDR3 DNA: TGCGCCAGCAGCCCGGACAGTAATTCACCCCTCCACTTT
CDR3 protein: CASSPDSNSPLHF

V gene: TRBV4-3
clone size: many
J gene: TRBJ2-5
D gene: TRBD1
CDR3 DNA: TGCGCCAGCAGCCCCACAGGGGACGCAGGGACCCAGTACTTC
CDR3 protein: CASSPTGDAGTQYF

V gene: TRBV5-1
clone size: many
J gene: TRBJ2-7
D gene: .
CDR3 DNA: TGCGCCAGCAGCTGGACAGGAGGGGGCTCCCCCTCCTACGAGCAGTACTTC
CDR3 protein: CASSWTGGGSPSYEQYF

V gene: TRBV5-1
clone size: .
J gene: TRBJ2-3
D gene: .
CDR3 DNA: TGCGCCAGCAGCCCAGGACAGACAGATACGCAGTATTTT
CDR3 protein: CASSPGQTDTQYF

V gene: TRBV7-2
clone size: many
J gene: TRBJ2-4
D gene: TRBD2
CDR3 DNA: TGTGCCAGCAGCCCCCCCGGGACTAGCGGGGCCGGGGACATTCAGTACTTC
CDR3 protein: CASSPPGTSGAGDIQYF

V gene: TRBV5-6
clone size: .
J gene: TRBJ2-4
D gene: TRBD2
CDR3 DNA: TGTGCCAGCAGCTTCACTAGCGGTAAAAACATTCAGTACTTC
CDR3 protein: CASSFTSGKNIQYF